The clone carrying this TCR beta chain was detected ten times or more. Per germline, CDR1 SEHNR and CDR2 FQNEAQ (reference sequence). The CDR3 is 16 residues long. V was clipped by 5 bases and J by 4 bases; unmatched bases: 9. Four subsets defined by CD45RA and CD27 were sorted after CD3, CD4, CD8 and live/dead staining. The sample is drawn from a study of naive and memory T cell subsets. Both TRBC1 and TRBC2 were covered by a beta constant-region primer of two equimolar oligonucleotides. Four rounds of PCR amplified the ligated cDNA using nested alpha and beta constant-region primers plus SP2. TCRdb re-called the UMI-ligation and nested PCR reads with MiXCR, one entry per CDR3 protein. The sample has some 80,000 distinct CDR3 sequences; around 9% are singletons.

Material: naive CD8+ T cells from blood. The chain couples TRBV7-9 to TRBJ2-7; TRBD2 agrees at 12 bases. The TCR comes from a human donor in good health. This CDR3 reads CASSPGTSGRQYEQYF. The CDR3 DNA reads as TGTGCCAGCAGCCCGGGCACTAGCGGGAGGCAATACGAGCAGTACTTC.